This T cell receptor (beta chain) was sequenced during a study of blood T cells in healthy people across ages. It was approximately 10 milliliters of peripheral blood that were drawn from each donor. Researchers isolated at least 7 million PBMCs per sample. Germline CDR1 is DFQATT and CDR2 is SNEGSKA (reference sequence). The V and J ends lost 6 bases and 9 bases, in that order; junction bases with no gene match: 20. There are 16 residues in the CDR3. It was with a sample-barcoded 5' primer and a J-beta primer mix that a second PCR of roughly 6 to 11 cycles was run. Each cDNA molecule carried a tag from a template-switch adaptor that contained 12 random nucleotides. CDR3-containing paired-end reads numbered at least 2.5 million in each sample. Each CDR3 protein is one row after TCRdb ran MiXCR on the 5' RACE reads. The sample lists 730,000 or so distinct CDR3 sequences; around two fifths were seen once.

This receptor was obtained from an elderly man in good health. Source material: blood. The chain couples TRBV20-1 to TRBJ2-1, with 7 bases that match TRBD2. CDR3 region: CSAPAYERGPKGEQFF. The CDR3 nucleotides are TGCAGTGCCCCGGCTTACGAGCGGGGTCCTAAGGGTGAGCAGTTCTTC.